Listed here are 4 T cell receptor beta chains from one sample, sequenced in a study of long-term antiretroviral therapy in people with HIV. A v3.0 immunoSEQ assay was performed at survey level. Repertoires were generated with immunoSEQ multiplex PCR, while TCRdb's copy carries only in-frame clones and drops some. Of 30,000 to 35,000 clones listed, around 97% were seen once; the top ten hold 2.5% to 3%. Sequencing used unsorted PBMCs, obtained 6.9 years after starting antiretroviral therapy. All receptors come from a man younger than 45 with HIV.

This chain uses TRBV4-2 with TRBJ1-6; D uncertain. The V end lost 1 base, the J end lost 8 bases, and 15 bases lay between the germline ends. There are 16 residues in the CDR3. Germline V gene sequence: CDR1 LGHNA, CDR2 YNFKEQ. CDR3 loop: CASSQVQHSYDSPLHF. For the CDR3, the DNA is TGTGCCAGCAGCCAAGTCCAACACTCATACGATTCACCCCTCCACTTT.

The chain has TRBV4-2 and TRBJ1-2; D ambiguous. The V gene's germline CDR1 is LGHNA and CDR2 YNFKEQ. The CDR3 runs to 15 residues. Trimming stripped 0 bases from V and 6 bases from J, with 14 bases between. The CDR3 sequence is CASSQDLSLPNGYTF. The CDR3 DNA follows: TGTGCCAGCAGCCAAGATTTGAGCCTGCCTAATGGCTACACCTTC.

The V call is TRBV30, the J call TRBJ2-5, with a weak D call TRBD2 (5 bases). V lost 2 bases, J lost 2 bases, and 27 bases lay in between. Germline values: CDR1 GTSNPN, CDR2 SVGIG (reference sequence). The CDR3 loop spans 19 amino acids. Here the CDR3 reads CAWSRTRVSGTRKQETQYF. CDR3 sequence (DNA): TGTGCCTGGAGTCGTACCCGGGTCTCGGGAACCCGAAAACAAGAGACCCAGTACTTC.

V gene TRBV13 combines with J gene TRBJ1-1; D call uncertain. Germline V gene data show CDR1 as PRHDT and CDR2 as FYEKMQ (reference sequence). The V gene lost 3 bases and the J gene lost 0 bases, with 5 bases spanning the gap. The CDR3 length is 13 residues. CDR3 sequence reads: CASSLSVNTEAFF. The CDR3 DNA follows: TGTGCCAGCAGCTTGTCTGTGAACACTGAAGCTTTCTTT.